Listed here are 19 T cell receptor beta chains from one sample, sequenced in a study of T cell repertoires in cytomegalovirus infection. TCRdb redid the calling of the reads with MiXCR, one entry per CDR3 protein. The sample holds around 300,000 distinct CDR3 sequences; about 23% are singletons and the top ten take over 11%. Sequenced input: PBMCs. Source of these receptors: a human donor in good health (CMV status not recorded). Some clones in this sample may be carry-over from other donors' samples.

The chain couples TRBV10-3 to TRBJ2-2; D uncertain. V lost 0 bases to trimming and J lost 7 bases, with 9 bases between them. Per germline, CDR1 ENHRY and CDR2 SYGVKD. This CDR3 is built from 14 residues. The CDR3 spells CAISESGSLGELFF. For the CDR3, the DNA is TGTGCCATCAGTGAGTCCGGCAGCCTCGGGGAGCTGTTTTTT.

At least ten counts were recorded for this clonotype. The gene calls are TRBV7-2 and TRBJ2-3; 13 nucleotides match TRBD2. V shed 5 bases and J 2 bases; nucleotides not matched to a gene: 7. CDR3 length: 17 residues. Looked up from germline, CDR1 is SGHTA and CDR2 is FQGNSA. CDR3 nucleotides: TGTGCCAGCAGCGAAACTAGCGGGGGGGGATTCACAGATACGCAGTATTTT. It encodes CASSETSGGGFTDTQYF.

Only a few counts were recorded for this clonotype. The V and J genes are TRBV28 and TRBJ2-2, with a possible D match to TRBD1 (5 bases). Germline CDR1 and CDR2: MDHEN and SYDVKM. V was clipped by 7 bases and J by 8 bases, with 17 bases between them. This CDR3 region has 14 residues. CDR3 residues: CASIEVQGKGELFF. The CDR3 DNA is TGTGCCAGCATTGAAGTCCAGGGTAAAGGGGAGCTGTTTTTT.

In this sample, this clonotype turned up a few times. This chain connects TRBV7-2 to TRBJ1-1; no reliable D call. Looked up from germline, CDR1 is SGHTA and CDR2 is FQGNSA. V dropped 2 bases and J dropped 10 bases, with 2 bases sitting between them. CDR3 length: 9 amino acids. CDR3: CASSLLAFF. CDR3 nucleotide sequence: TGTGCCAGCAGCTTACTAGCTTTCTTT.

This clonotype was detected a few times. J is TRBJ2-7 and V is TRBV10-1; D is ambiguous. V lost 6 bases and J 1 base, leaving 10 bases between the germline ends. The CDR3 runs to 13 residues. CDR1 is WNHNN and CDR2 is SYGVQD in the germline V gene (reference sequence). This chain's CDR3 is CASREDRSYEQYF. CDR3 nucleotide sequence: TGCGCCAGCAGAGAGGACCGTTCCTACGAGCAGTACTTC.

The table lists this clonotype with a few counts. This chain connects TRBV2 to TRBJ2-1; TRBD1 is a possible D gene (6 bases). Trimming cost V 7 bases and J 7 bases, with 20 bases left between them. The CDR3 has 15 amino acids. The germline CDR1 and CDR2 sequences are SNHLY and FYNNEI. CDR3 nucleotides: TGTGCCAGCATATGGGGCGGTAGGGGGAAAAATGAGCAGTTCTTC. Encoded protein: CASIWGGRGKNEQFF.

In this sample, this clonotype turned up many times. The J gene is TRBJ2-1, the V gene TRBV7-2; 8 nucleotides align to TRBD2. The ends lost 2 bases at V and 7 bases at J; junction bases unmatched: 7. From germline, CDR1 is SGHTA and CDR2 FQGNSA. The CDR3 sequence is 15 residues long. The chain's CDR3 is CASSLSGRRENEQFF. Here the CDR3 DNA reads TGTGCCAGCAGCTTAAGCGGGAGAAGGGAGAATGAGCAGTTCTTC.

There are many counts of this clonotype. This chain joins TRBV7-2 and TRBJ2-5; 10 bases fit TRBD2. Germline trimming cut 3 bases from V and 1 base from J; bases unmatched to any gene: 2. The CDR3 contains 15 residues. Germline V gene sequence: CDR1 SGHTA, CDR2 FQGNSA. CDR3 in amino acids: CASSLERGGQETQYF. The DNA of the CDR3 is TGTGCCAGCAGCTTGGAGCGGGGGGGCCAAGAGACCCAGTACTTC.

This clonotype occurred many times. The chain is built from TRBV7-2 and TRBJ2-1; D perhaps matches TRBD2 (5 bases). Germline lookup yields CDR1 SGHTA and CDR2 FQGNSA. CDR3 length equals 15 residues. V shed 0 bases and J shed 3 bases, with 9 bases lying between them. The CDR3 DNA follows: TGTGCCAGCAGCTTAGCCCGAGCGGTCTACAATGAGCAGTTCTTC. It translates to CASSLARAVYNEQFF.

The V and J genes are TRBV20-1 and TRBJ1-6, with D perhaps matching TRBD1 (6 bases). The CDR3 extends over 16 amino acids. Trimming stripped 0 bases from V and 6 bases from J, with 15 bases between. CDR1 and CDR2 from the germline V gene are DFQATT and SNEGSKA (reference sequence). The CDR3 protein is CSARDQRGAVNSPLHF. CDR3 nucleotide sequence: TGCAGTGCTAGAGATCAGAGGGGGGCAGTTAATTCACCCCTCCACTTT.

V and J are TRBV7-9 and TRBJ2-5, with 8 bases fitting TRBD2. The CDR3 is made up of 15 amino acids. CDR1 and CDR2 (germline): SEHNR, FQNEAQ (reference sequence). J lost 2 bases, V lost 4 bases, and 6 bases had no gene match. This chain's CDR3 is CASSSLLAEQETQYF. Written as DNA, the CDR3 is TGTGCCAGCAGCTCCTTACTAGCGGAGCAAGAGACCCAGTACTTC.

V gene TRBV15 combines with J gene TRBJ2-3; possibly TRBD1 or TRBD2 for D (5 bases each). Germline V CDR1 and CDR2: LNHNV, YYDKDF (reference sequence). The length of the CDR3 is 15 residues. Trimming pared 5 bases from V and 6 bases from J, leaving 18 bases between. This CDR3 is CATSYPGTGSDTQYF. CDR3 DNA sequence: TGTGCCACCAGCTACCCCGGGACGGGTTCCGATACGCAGTATTTT. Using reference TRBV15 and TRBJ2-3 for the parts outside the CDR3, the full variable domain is DAMVIQNPRYQVTQFGKPVTLSCSQTLNHNVMYWYQQKSSQAPKLLFHYYDKDFNNEADTPDNFQSRRPNTSFCFLDIRSPGLGDTAMYLCATSYPGTGSDTQYFGPGTRLTVL.

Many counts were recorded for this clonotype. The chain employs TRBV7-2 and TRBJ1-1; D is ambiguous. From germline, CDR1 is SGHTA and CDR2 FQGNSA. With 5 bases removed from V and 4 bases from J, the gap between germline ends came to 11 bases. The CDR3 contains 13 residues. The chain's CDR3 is CASSPLVSTEAFF. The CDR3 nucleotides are TGTGCCAGCAGCCCATTGGTCTCCACTGAAGCTTTCTTT.

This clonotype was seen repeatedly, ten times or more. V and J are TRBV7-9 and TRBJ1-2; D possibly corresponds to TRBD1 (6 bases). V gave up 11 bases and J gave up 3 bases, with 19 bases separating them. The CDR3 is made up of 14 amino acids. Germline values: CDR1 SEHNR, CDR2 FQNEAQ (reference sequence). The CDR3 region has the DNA TGTGCCGTCGTTAGGGGGGCTTACGACTATGGCTACACCTTC. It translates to CAVVRGAYDYGYTF.

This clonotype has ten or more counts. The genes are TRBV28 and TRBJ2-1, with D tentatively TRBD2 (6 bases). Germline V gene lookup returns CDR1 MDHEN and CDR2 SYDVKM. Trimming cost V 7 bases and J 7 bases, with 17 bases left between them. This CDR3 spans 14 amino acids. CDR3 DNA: TGTGCCAGCACTCCCCCGGGACTTCTAAATGAGCAGTTCTTC. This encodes CASTPPGLLNEQFF. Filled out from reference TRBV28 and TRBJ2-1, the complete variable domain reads DVKVTQSSRYLVKRTGEKVFLECVQDMDHENMFWYRQDPGLGLRLIYFSYDVKMKEKGDIPEGYSVSREKKERFSLILESASTNQTSMYLCASTPPGLLNEQFFGPGTRLTVL.

The CDR3 protein is CSARTGGANTEAFF. CDR3 bases: TGCAGTGCCCGGACAGGGGGCGCAAATACTGAAGCTTTCTTT. The chain couples TRBV20-1 to TRBJ1-1, with TRBD1 matching 11 bases. The CDR3 has 14 amino acids. Losses at the gene ends were 6 bases for V and 5 bases for J; bases not matched to a gene: 8. Germline-derived CDR1 and CDR2 are DFQATT and SNEGSKA (reference sequence).

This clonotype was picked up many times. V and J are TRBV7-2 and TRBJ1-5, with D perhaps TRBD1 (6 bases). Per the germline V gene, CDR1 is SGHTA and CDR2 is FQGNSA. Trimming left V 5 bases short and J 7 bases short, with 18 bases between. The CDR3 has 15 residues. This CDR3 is CASSRDQGSGQPQHF. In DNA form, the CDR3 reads TGTGCCAGCAGCCGAGACCAGGGGAGTGGGCAGCCCCAGCATTTT.

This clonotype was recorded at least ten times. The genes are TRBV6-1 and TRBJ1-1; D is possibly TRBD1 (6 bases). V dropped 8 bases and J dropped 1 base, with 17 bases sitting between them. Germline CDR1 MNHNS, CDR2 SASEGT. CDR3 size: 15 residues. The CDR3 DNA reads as TGTGCCAGCCGAGTCTCCGGGACACAGAACACTGAAGCTTTCTTT. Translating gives CASRVSGTQNTEAFF.

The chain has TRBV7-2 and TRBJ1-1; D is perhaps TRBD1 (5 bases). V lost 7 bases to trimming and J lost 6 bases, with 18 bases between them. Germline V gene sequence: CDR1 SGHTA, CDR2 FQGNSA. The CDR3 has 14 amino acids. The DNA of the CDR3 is TGTGCCAGCATCCCTCAGGGAAGAAGGGCTGAAGCTTTCTTT. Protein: CASIPQGRRAEAFF.